This TCR beta chain derives from a study of blood T cells in healthy people across ages. Sample-barcoded 5' priming and a J-beta primer mix drove a second PCR of roughly 7 to 11 cycles. TCRdb itself ran the 5' RACE reads through MiXCR, one entry per CDR3 protein. The sample has about 1.5 million distinct CDR3 sequences, around two fifths seen once. V lost 2 bases, J lost 7 bases, and 14 bases lay in between. The CDR3 length is 15 residues. The V gene's germline CDR1 is MNHNS and CDR2 SASEGT. This clonotype was found a few times. This sequence was found in a woman between 18 and 30 years old in good health. Sequencing used blood. The V gene is TRBV6-1, the J gene TRBJ1-4; D is uncertain. The CDR3 sequence is CASSERKGFSEKLFF. CDR3 sequence (DNA): TGTGCCAGCAGTGAACGGAAAGGCTTTAGTGAAAAACTGTTTTTT.